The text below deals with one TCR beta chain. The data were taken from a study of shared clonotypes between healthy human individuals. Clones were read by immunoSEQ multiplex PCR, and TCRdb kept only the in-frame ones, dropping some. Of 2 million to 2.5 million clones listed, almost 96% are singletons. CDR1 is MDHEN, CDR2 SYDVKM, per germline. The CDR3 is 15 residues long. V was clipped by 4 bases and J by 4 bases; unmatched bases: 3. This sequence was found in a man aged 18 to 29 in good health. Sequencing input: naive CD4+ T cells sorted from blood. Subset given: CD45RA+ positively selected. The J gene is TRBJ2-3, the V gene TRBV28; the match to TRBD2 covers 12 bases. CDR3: CASSSSGGASDTQYF. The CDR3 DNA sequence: TGTGCCAGCAGTTCTAGCGGGGGGGCGTCAGATACGCAGTATTTT.